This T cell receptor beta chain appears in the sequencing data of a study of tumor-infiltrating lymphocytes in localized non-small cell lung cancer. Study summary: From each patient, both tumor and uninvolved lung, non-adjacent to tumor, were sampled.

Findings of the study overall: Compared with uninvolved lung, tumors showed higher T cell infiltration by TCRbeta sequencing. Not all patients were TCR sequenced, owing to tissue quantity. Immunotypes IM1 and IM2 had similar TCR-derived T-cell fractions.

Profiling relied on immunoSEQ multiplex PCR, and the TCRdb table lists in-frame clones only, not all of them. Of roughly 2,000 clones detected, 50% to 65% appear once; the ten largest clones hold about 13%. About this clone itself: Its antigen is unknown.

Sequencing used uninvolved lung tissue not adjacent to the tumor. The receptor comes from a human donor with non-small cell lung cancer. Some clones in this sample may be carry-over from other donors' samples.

CDR3 amino acids: CASSRRGLEGANVLTF. The CDR3 nucleotides are TGTGCCAGCAGTCGCAGGGGGCTCGAAGGGGCCAACGTCCTGACTTTC. J is TRBJ2-6 and V is TRBV27; TRBD1 matches 8 bases. J lost 4 bases, V lost 5 bases, and 7 bases had no gene match. The CDR3 runs 16 residues. The germline gives CDR1 MNHEY, CDR2 SMNVEV (reference sequence). Full variable domain (rest looked up from reference TRBV27 and TRBJ2-6): EAQVTQNPRYLITVTGKKLTVTCSQNMNHEYMSWYRQDPGLGLRQIYYSMNVEVTDKGDVPEGYKVSRKEKRNFPLILESPSPNQTSLYFCASSRRGLEGANVLTFGAGSRLTVL.